One and the same sample provided the 17 T cell receptor beta chains below, sequenced in a study of T-cell memory formation after mild COVID-19 (dated by TCRdb to the early 2020s). Preparation of the library involved 5' RACE. The run used an Illumina NovaSeq 6000. TCRdb's own reprocessing of the public reads used fastp at Q25 and MiXCR and kept productive beta chains. Rows with a matching CDR3 protein are joined into one entry that keeps the most common DNA and genes. Across this sample there are some 600,000 distinct CDR3 sequences, with roughly 17% seen only once. The top ten constitute roughly 7.8% of the sample. Sequenced: PBMCs or a T cell subset sorted from them (not recorded which). Every receptor here comes from an adult woman who had mild COVID-19 (a few samples of this study predate the infection). The sample titles of this study are shuffled in the database, so cell type and time point are left out; the donor was told from shared clones.

This clonotype was found a few times. This rearrangement joins TRBV10-3 to TRBJ2-1; unclear D gene. Trimming removed 2 bases from V and 1 base from J, with 3 bases in between. This CDR3 is built from 13 residues. Germline V CDR1 and CDR2: ENHRY, SYGVKD. The CDR3 spells CAISEKSYNEQFF. CDR3 nucleotides: TGTGCCATCAGTGAGAAATCCTACAATGAGCAGTTCTTC.

At least ten counts were recorded for this clonotype. The V and J genes are TRBV24-1 and TRBJ2-1; 8 nucleotides line up with TRBD2. The CDR3 is made up of 16 amino acids. The ends lost 5 bases at V and 1 base at J; junction bases unmatched: 6. Germline V lookup: CDR1 KGHDR, CDR2 SFDVKD. The CDR3 bases are TGTGCCACCAGTGCCCGGGGGGGGTCTTCCTACAATGAGCAGTTCTTC. Its translation is CATSARGGSSYNEQFF.

This clonotype came up a few times. This chain connects TRBV6-5 to TRBJ1-1; TRBD1 might be the D (5 bases). CDR1 and CDR2 (germline): MNHEY, SVGAGI. The CDR3 length is 16 residues. V was pared by 1 base and J by 3 bases, with 15 bases between. The CDR3 reads CASSYFRQGLDTEAFF. The CDR3 DNA sequence: TGTGCCAGCAGTTACTTTAGGCAGGGTTTGGACACTGAAGCTTTCTTT.

The rearrangement joins TRBV6-6 to TRBJ2-7; D perhaps matches TRBD1 (5 bases). Trimming shortened V by 9 bases and J by 5 bases, and 23 bases separated the two germline ends. CDR3 size: 15 residues. The germline gives CDR1 MNHNY, CDR2 SVGAGI (reference sequence). The CDR3 loop reads CASWGLHGQSDEQYF. For the CDR3, the DNA is TGTGCCAGTTGGGGCCTCCATGGGCAATCTGACGAGCAGTACTTC.

The CDR3 protein is CASSPVLGPGQPQHF. In DNA, the CDR3 is TGTGCCAGCAGCCCAGTTCTGGGACCGGGACAGCCCCAGCATTTT. This chain connects TRBV4-2 to TRBJ1-5; maybe TRBD1 (5 bases). Germline V gives CDR1 LGHNA, CDR2 YNFKEQ. Deletions cut 4 bases from V and 7 bases from J, with 17 bases between. The CDR3 loop spans 15 amino acids.

This chain connects TRBV7-8 to TRBJ2-5; 12 positions agree with TRBD2. The trim removed 0 bases at V and 4 bases at J, leaving 9 bases unmatched. There are 18 residues in the CDR3. Germline V CDR1 and CDR2: SGHVS, FQNEAQ. The chain's CDR3 is CASSLARLAGGPRETQYF. The CDR3 DNA reads TGTGCCAGCAGCTTAGCGCGGCTAGCGGGGGGGCCTAGAGAGACCCAGTACTTC. Drawing the rest from reference TRBV7-8 and TRBJ2-5, the complete variable domain is GAGVSQSPRYKVAKRGQDVALRCDPISGHVSLFWYQQALGQGPEFLTYFQNEAQLDKSGLPSDRFFAERPEGSVSTLKIQRTQQEDSAVYLCASSLARLAGGPRETQYFGPGTRLLVL.

V and J are TRBV6-6 and TRBJ1-4; TRBD1 aligns across 7 bases. CDR1 is MNHNY and CDR2 is SVGAGI in the germline V gene (reference sequence). The CDR3 has 14 amino acids. Losses at the gene ends were 6 bases for V and 4 bases for J; bases not matched to a gene: 5. Here the CDR3 reads CASRATGINEKLFF. CDR3 nucleotides: TGTGCCAGCAGAGCGACAGGGATTAATGAAAAACTGTTTTTT.

This clonotype was detected only a few times. This chain links TRBV27 with TRBJ1-4, with 7 bases that match TRBD1. V dropped 10 bases and J dropped 8; count of bases not matched to a gene: 25. Germline CDR1 is MNHEY and CDR2 is SMNVEV (reference sequence). This CDR3 contains 18 residues. CDR3 protein: CATANALGATGEREKLFF. Here the CDR3 DNA reads TGTGCCACCGCTAACGCACTCGGGGCCACAGGGGAAAGGGAAAAACTGTTTTTT.

This clonotype has only a few counts. One junction end does not reproduce the germline sequence, and a read error may be involved. V usage is TRBV7-9 and J usage is TRBJ2-3, with D possibly TRBD2 on 5 matching bases. Germline CDR1 is SEHNR and CDR2 is FQNEAQ (reference sequence). The length of the CDR3 is 14 residues. The CDR3 nucleotides read TGTGCCAGCAGCTTAGGGGGTCTAGCCAACCCCGTCAATTTT. Amino acid sequence: CASSLGGLANPVNF.

This clonotype was counted once. The CDR3 loop reads CSVVYRGNEQYF. The CDR3 DNA reads TGCAGCGTTGTTTACAGGGGGAACGAGCAGTACTTC. This chain connects TRBV29-1 to TRBJ2-7; TRBD1 agrees at 8 bases. CDR3 size: 12 residues. Germline CDR1 SQVTM, CDR2 ANQGSEA. After removal of 4 bases from V and 5 bases from J, the junction contained 4 bases not matched to a gene.

This clonotype was counted at least ten times. The chain combines TRBV12-3 or TRBV12-4 with TRBJ2-1, with a possible D match to TRBD2 (7 bases). The CDR3 runs 14 residues. The V end was cut by 4 bases, the J end by 5 bases, with 12 bases between. CDR3 sequence reads: CASSWGGGDNEQFF. CDR3 nucleotide sequence: TGTGCCAGCAGTTGGGGGGGCGGGGACAATGAGCAGTTCTTC.

This clonotype has ten or more counts. V is TRBV15 and J is TRBJ1-1; D call uncertain. The CDR3 runs to 17 residues. The V gene lost 0 bases and the J gene lost 1 base, with 15 bases spanning the gap. CDR1 and CDR2 (germline): LNHNV, YYDKDF (reference sequence). DNA for the CDR3: TGTGCCACCAGCAGAGATAGCTTCCCGGCGAGGAACACTGAAGCTTTCTTT. Translation: CATSRDSFPARNTEAFF.

The chain is built from TRBV3-1 and TRBJ1-1; perhaps TRBD1 as D (5 bases). The V end was cut by 7 bases, the J end by 5 bases, with 14 bases between. The CDR3 extends over 13 amino acids. Germline V gives CDR1 LGHDT, CDR2 YNNKEL (reference sequence). Here the CDR3 DNA reads TGTGCCAGCAAGGGACCGATGAGGACTGAAGCTTTCTTT. This translates into CASKGPMRTEAFF.

This clonotype was observed a few times. The chain employs TRBV7-2 and TRBJ2-7, with TRBD1 matching 9 bases. CDR1 is SGHTA and CDR2 is FQGNSA in the germline V gene. V lost 4 bases and J lost 2; bases outside the gene matches: 21. The CDR3 length is 20 residues. The CDR3 is CASSSDPGSSSGTGTYEQYF. CDR3 bases: TGTGCCAGCAGCTCCGACCCGGGGAGTAGTTCCGGGACAGGGACCTACGAGCAGTACTTC. The full variable domain, in which reference TRBV7-2 and TRBJ2-7 provide the parts outside the CDR3, is GAGVSQSPSNKVTEKGKDVELRCDPISGHTALYWYRQSLGQGLEFLIYFQGNSAPDKSGLPSDRFSAERTGGSVSTLTIQRTQQEDSAVYLCASSSDPGSSSGTGTYEQYFGPGTRLTVT.

This chain links TRBV5-6 with TRBJ2-3; the D is unclear. Trimming took off 2 bases at V and 2 bases at J, with 9 bases between the two ends. The CDR3 runs 14 residues. Germline CDR1 reads SGHDT; CDR2 reads YYEEEE. CDR3 residues: CASSFERYTDTQYF. The DNA of the CDR3 is TGTGCCAGCAGCTTCGAGAGGTACACAGATACGCAGTATTTT.

This chain connects TRBV5-1 to TRBJ2-1; 8 bases match TRBD1. This CDR3 is built from 16 residues. Germline-derived CDR1 and CDR2 are SGHRS and YFSETQ. Trimming removed 1 base from V and 7 bases from J; junction bases left unmatched: 10. The CDR3 region has the DNA TGCGCCAGCAGCTTGACAGGACAGGGTTTGGAGAATGAGCAGTTCTTC. This sequence encodes CASSLTGQGLENEQFF.

The table lists this clonotype with many counts. The chain links TRBV4-1 to TRBJ2-5; D unclear. Deletions cut 1 base from V and 5 bases from J, with 8 bases between. The CDR3 spans 13 residues. The V gene's germline CDR1 is MGHRA and CDR2 YSYEKL. CDR3 sequence reads: CASSQGVGETQYF. For the CDR3, the DNA is TGCGCCAGCAGCCAAGGGGTCGGGGAGACCCAGTACTTC.